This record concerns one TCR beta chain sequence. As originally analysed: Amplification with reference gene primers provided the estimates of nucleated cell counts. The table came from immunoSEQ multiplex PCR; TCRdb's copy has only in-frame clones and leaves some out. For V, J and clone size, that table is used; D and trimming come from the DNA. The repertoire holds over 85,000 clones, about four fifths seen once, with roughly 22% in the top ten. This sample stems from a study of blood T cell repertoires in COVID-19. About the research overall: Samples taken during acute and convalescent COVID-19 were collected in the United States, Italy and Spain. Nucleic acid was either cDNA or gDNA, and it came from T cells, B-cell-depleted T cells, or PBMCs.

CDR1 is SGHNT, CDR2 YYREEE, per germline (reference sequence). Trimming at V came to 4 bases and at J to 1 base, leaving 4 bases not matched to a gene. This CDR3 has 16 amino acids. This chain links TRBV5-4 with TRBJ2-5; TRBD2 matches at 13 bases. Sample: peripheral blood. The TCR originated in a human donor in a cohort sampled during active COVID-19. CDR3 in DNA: TGTGCCAGCAGCCCGGGACTAGCGGGATCCCAAGAGACCCAGTACTTC. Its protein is CASSPGLAGSQETQYF.